This entry concerns a single T cell receptor beta chain. Its specific antigen is unknown. The sample holds no much larger clone one base away, and base qualities are not on file. In the prospective study, participants were roughly 18 to 100 years old, resided in 20 to 30 geographic areas of the United States, and were enrolled through a virtual design. In the prospective study, participants were assigned to cohorts based on the clinical history participants reported in a screening survey and a study questionnaire. For ImmuneRACE Cohort 3, a participant was defined as recovered based on two consecutive negative NP/OP PCR tests, clearance by a healthcare professional, or resolution of symptoms. Each participant in the prospective study had whole blood, serum and a nasopharyngeal or oropharyngeal swab collected by mobile phlebotomists. Over a 2-month period, participants in the prospective study had the option of providing additional blood draws and questionnaires. Blood samples from the prospective study were shipped frozen or at room temperature prior to DNA extraction.

The immunoSEQ Assay, a bias-controlled multiplex PCR, was used to amplify TCRbeta CDR3 regions from genomic DNA. The original methods were these. The number of nucleated cells in each sample was estimated from the amplification of reference gene primers within the assay. To quantify the absolute abundance of each unique TCRbeta CDR3 rearrangement, sequence reads were collapsed and filtered. For each sample, productive Simpson clonality was calculated as the square root of Simpson's diversity index over productive rearrangements. Here the immuneACCESS table is served through TCRdb, limited to in-frame sequences with V and J called. Missing clones are a known gap in these copies; in checked studies unresolved V genes cover under half, and the rest lacks a known reason. The V and J calls and clone size come from that table; D and trimming were worked out from the DNA. For this sample there are hundreds of thousands of clones; over 75% appear just once. The ten largest account for 1% of the sample.

V sheds 5 bases and J sheds 0 bases, leaving 14 bases between their ends. The CDR3 runs 15 amino acids, cysteine and phenylalanine included. The DNA shown is the 45-base CDR3, in frame from base 1. Via the germline V gene (reference sequence), CDR1 is GTSNPN and CDR2 SVGIG. The record originates from a study of blood T cell repertoires in COVID-19 (dated by TCRdb to about 2020). As for the study more broadly: The collaborator samples originated in the United States, Italy and Spain and spanned the acute and convalescent phases of COVID-19. The sample metadata nearly always contained a de-identified subject ID, COVID-19 status, age in years and sex. Where available, HLA class I and class II types were obtained from metadata supplied by the sample provider rather than from assay-based typing. The dataset comprised deeply sampled blood TCRbeta repertoires from subjects exposed to, actively infected with, or recovered from COVID-19. Samples were obtained from the ongoing ImmuneRACE study (first 160 participants) and from 1,254 subjects provided by 6 global collaborators. The prospective study material was composed of cDNA or gDNA derived from T cells, B-cell-depleted T cells, or PBMCs. The repertoires were released in a freely available public database intended as a resource for research on the immune response to SARS-CoV-2.

Points the paper makes about the study in general: The quantity of clinical and demographic metadata differed by source and by participant and was supplied without curation.

The chain joins TRBV30 to TRBJ1-3; 5 matching bases give a weak D call of TRBD1. The sample taken for sequencing was PBMCs or T cells enriched from blood (not recorded which). The origin of this receptor is a woman aged 25-40 years who had recovered from COVID-19. In nucleotides, the sequence is TGTGCCTGGCGCTTGGGGCGGAGCTCTGGAAACACCATATATTTT. Translated, this is CAWRLGRSSGNTIYF.